One and the same sample provided the 23 T cell receptor beta chains below, sequenced in a study of patients and donors after allogeneic stem cell transplantation. TCRdb redid the calling of the RT-PCR reads with MiXCR, one entry per CDR3 protein. The sample lists a few hundred thousand distinct CDR3 sequences; around 40% were seen once. Sequencing was performed on blood, either unsorted or a sorted T cell fraction (not recorded which). The receptors derive from a human donor who was either an allogeneic HSCT recipient or a stem cell or donor lymphocyte infusion donor (not recorded which). It is not recorded whose cells these are; they may come from a transplant donor.

The chain carries TRBV27 and TRBJ2-3; unclear D gene. Trimming removed 2 bases from V and 2 bases from J, with 11 bases in between. CDR3 length: 15 residues. Germline lookup yields CDR1 MNHEY and CDR2 SMNVEV (reference sequence). In nucleotides, the CDR3 is TGTGCCAGCAGTTTAAGGCCGCTTAACACAGATACGCAGTATTTT. It translates to CASSLRPLNTDTQYF.

The chain employs TRBV29-1 and TRBJ1-3; 9 bases agree with TRBD1. This CDR3 has 14 residues. J lost 0 bases, V lost 6 bases, and 3 bases had no gene match. CDR1 and CDR2 (germline): SQVTM, ANQGSEA. DNA for the CDR3: TGCAGCGTCTACAGGGGGCCCTCTGGAAACACCATATATTTT. This gives the protein CSVYRGPSGNTIYF.

This chain links TRBV6-5 with TRBJ2-1; 9 positions match TRBD1. This CDR3 spans 15 amino acids. Germline assignment: CDR1 MNHEY and CDR2 SVGAGI. Trimming took 0 bases from V and 8 from J; bases not matched to a gene: 5. The CDR3 nucleotides are TGTGCCAGCAGTTACTCAACAGGGGGCGGGTATGAGCAGTTCTTC. Residues: CASSYSTGGGYEQFF.

The sample holds many counts of this clonotype. This chain uses TRBV3-1 with TRBJ2-7; D perhaps matches TRBD1 (5 bases). The CDR3 has 19 amino acids. Germline V CDR1 and CDR2: LGHDT, YNNKEL (reference sequence). V lost 1 base, J lost 3 bases, and 25 bases lay in between. CDR3 bases: TGTGCCAGCAGCCAAGGGGGATCCGCGACGTTAGGGGATCTCTACGAGCAGTACTTC. Translating gives CASSQGGSATLGDLYEQYF.

This chain links TRBV11-2 with TRBJ1-1; TRBD1 is a possible D gene (5 bases). CDR1 and CDR2 from the germline V gene are SGHAT and FQNNGV. There are 12 residues in the CDR3. With 6 bases removed from V and 8 bases from J, the gap between germline ends came to 13 bases. In nucleotides, the CDR3 is TGTGCCAGCAGAACGGGGCCGAAAGAAGCTTTCTTT. This gives the protein CASRTGPKEAFF. Full variable domain (remainder filled in from reference TRBV11-2 and TRBJ1-1): EAGVAQSPRYKIIEKRQSVAFWCNPISGHATLYWYQQILGQGPKLLIQFQNNGVVDDSQLPKDRFSAERLKGVDSTLKIQPAKLEDSAVYLCASRTGPKEAFFGQGTRLTVV.

The V and J genes are TRBV7-2 and TRBJ1-5; D ambiguous. V was clipped by 3 bases and J by 5 bases, with 8 bases between them. The CDR3 runs to 13 residues. Germline assignment: CDR1 SGHTA and CDR2 FQGNSA. The CDR3 is CASSFIDDQPQHF. The CDR3 DNA is TGTGCCAGCAGCTTTATTGACGATCAGCCCCAGCATTTT.

This clonotype was counted between two and nine times. The rearrangement uses TRBV9 and TRBJ1-4, with 7 bases lining up with TRBD1. The V segment lost 3 bases and the J segment 4 bases; nucleotides outside the gene matches: 6. Germline CDR1 SGDLS, CDR2 YYNGEE. The CDR3 consists of 15 residues. This CDR3 reads CASSARTGSNEKLFF. CDR3 sequence (DNA): TGTGCCAGCAGCGCCCGGACAGGCAGTAATGAAAAACTGTTTTTT.

V gene TRBV6-2 or TRBV6-3 combines with J gene TRBJ1-1, with D unresolved. Looked up from germline, CDR1 is MNHEY and CDR2 is SVGEGT. V was cut by 2 bases and J by 0 bases, with 7 bases left in between. CDR3 size: 14 residues. The CDR3: CASSYVLLNTEAFF. The CDR3 nucleotides read TGTGCCAGCAGTTACGTTTTACTGAACACTGAAGCTTTCTTT.

V gene TRBV4-1 combines with J gene TRBJ1-1, with TRBD1 as a possible D gene (5 bases). V was cut by 0 bases and J by 6 bases, with 11 bases left in between. This CDR3 comprises 14 residues. Looked up from germline, CDR1 is MGHRA and CDR2 is YSYEKL. Here the CDR3 reads CASSQEGGEPEAFF. The CDR3 DNA reads TGCGCCAGCAGCCAAGAGGGAGGGGAGCCTGAAGCTTTCTTT.

Comments on this clonotype: A read error may account for a junction end that differs from germline. The chain employs TRBV30 and TRBJ2-1; no clear D gene. CDR1 is GTSNPN, CDR2 SVGIG, per germline (reference sequence). The CDR3 sequence is 13 residues long. CDR3 DNA sequence: TGTGCCTGGACCCCCCAACCCTACAATGAGCAGCTCTTC. Its protein product is CAWTPQPYNEQLF.

The J gene is TRBJ2-3, the V gene TRBV9, with D unclear. This CDR3 contains 14 residues. Germline assignment: CDR1 SGDLS and CDR2 YYNGEE. Trimming removed 4 bases at V and 3 bases at J, with 12 bases between. The chain's CDR3 is CASSPLGWTDTQYF. The CDR3 DNA follows: TGTGCCAGCAGCCCACTCGGCTGGACAGATACGCAGTATTTT.

The V gene is TRBV5-4, the J gene TRBJ2-2; tentative D call: TRBD1 (5 bases). The ends were cut back, 2 bases at V and 1 base at J, with 12 bases in the middle. The germline gives CDR1 SGHNT, CDR2 YYREEE (reference sequence). The CDR3 is 16 amino acids. The CDR3 is CASSFGHRMNTGELFF. CDR3 bases: TGTGCCAGCAGCTTCGGTCACAGGATGAACACCGGGGAGCTGTTTTTT.

This clonotype was observed a handful of times. The rearrangement joins TRBV6-2 or TRBV6-3 to TRBJ2-2, with 7 bases fitting TRBD1. The V segment lost 5 bases and the J segment 0 bases; nucleotides outside the gene matches: 6. Germline CDR1 is MNHEY and CDR2 is SVGEGT. The CDR3 is 16 residues long. This chain's CDR3 is CASSAPGQTNTGELFF. The CDR3 DNA reads as TGTGCCAGCAGTGCTCCGGGACAGACGAACACCGGGGAGCTGTTTTTT.

CDR3 sequence (DNA): TGTGCCACCACAGGGAGTAGGAACGAGCAGTACTTC. It translates to CATTGSRNEQYF. This chain joins TRBV6-5 and TRBJ2-7, with D perhaps TRBD1 (6 bases). V lost 10 bases and J lost 5, with 15 bases in between. Germline V gene data show CDR1 as MNHEY and CDR2 as SVGAGI. The CDR3 loop spans 12 amino acids.

The gene calls are TRBV20-1 and TRBJ1-2; D is unresolved. This CDR3 is built from 13 residues. Trimming removed 0 bases at V and 11 bases at J, with 16 bases between. Germline V gene data show CDR1 as DFQATT and CDR2 as SNEGSKA (reference sequence). The chain's CDR3 is CSARDEAALRYTF. The CDR3 nucleotides read TGCAGTGCTAGAGATGAGGCAGCCCTGCGGTACACCTTC.

V is TRBV6-6 and J is TRBJ1-3; unclear D gene. The V and J ends lost 10 bases and 5 bases respectively, with 15 bases between them. The CDR3 consists of 13 residues. Germline V gene data show CDR1 as MNHNY and CDR2 as SVGAGI (reference sequence). The CDR3 coding sequence is TGTGCCACCAAAGACGGAGGCCGAAACACCATATATTTT. It is translated as CATKDGGRNTIYF.

This chain uses TRBV7-9 with TRBJ1-2; TRBD1 might be the D (5 bases). V dropped 4 bases and J dropped 5 bases, with 20 bases sitting between them. Germline V gene sequence: CDR1 SEHNR, CDR2 FQNEAQ (reference sequence). CDR3 length: 16 residues. The CDR3 sequence is CASSSLVRDGAYGYTF. The CDR3 DNA is TGTGCCAGCAGCTCCCTAGTCCGGGACGGAGCTTATGGCTACACCTTC.

This sequence joins TRBV6-2 or TRBV6-3 and TRBJ1-1; D may be TRBD1 (6 bases). V lost 6 bases, J lost 1 base, and 9 bases lay in between. CDR3 length: 13 residues. Germline V gene data show CDR1 as MNHEY and CDR2 as SVGEGT. CDR3 region: CASRDRRNTEAFF. CDR3 DNA: TGTGCCAGCAGAGACAGGAGGAACACTGAAGCTTTCTTT.

The chain employs TRBV20-1 and TRBJ1-1; no clear D gene. CDR3 length: 12 amino acids. V was shortened by 2 bases and J by 5 bases, with 9 bases between the two germline ends. CDR1 is DFQATT, CDR2 SNEGSKA, per germline (reference sequence). CDR3 sequence (DNA): TGCAGTGCTAGATGGGTGGGAACTGAAGCTTTCTTT. It translates to CSARWVGTEAFF.

V usage is TRBV7-3 and J usage is TRBJ1-1; 7 bases match TRBD1. Germline-derived CDR1 and CDR2 are SGHTA and FQGTGA. V lost 5 bases, J lost 1 base, and 7 bases stayed unmatched. This CDR3 is 15 amino acids long. CDR3 nucleotide sequence: TGTGCCAGCAGCCCGCAAGGGGGCCGGAACACTGAAGCTTTCTTT. This codes for CASSPQGGRNTEAFF.

This clonotype was counted only a few times. This chain uses TRBV3-1 with TRBJ2-1, with TRBD2 identical over 11 bases. Unmatched junction bases numbered 4, after V lost 1 base and J lost 8 bases. The CDR3 extends over 15 amino acids. CDR1 and CDR2 from the germline V gene are LGHDT and YNNKEL (reference sequence). The CDR3 reads CASSQGLAGTYEQFF. The CDR3 DNA reads TGTGCCAGCAGCCAAGGACTAGCGGGGACTTATGAGCAGTTCTTC.

This clonotype came up a few times. CDR3 protein: CASSPSRASNEKLFF. DNA for the CDR3: TGTGCCAGCAGCCCTTCCCGGGCCAGTAATGAAAAACTGTTTTTT. The chain links TRBV12-3 or TRBV12-4 to TRBJ1-4, with unresolved D. V gave up 6 bases and J gave up 4 bases, with 15 bases separating them. CDR3 length: 15 residues.

This clonotype was recorded a few times. The rearrangement joins TRBV28 to TRBJ1-4; D unresolved. The germline V gene encodes CDR1 MDHEN and CDR2 SYDVKM. The CDR3 length is 15 residues. Trimming stripped 3 bases from V and 0 bases from J, with 8 bases between. The CDR3 DNA sequence: TGTGCCAGCAGTTTCTTTGTTGCAACTAATGAAAAACTGTTTTTT. This gives the protein CASSFFVATNEKLFF.